A single sample gave rise to the 14 T cell receptor beta chains below, sequenced in a study of T cell responses to AZD1222 COVID-19 vaccine. The repertoire was sequenced with immunoSEQ multiplex PCR; TCRdb's copy has only in-frame clones and lacks some. The sample yields about 120,000 clones, 88% seen once. Sequenced material: peripheral blood, taken on day 0 of AZD1222 vaccination. These receptors all stem from an adult in good health.

The chain joins TRBV12-3 or TRBV12-4 to TRBJ1-3; no definite D call. V dropped 6 bases and J dropped 0 bases, with 6 bases sitting between them. The CDR3 contains 13 residues. The CDR3 spells CASSSNSGNTIYF. The CDR3 bases are TGTGCCAGCAGCTCAAACTCTGGAAACACCATATATTTT.

V is TRBV6-5 and J is TRBJ1-6; 8 bases align to TRBD1. The germline V gene has CDR1 MNHEY and CDR2 SVGAGI. The CDR3 has 16 amino acids. V lost 2 bases, J lost 10 bases, and 10 bases stayed unmatched. This chain's CDR3 is CASSYTTGGSSSPLHF. In DNA form, the CDR3 reads TGTGCCAGCAGTTACACTACAGGGGGATCTAGCTCACCCCTCCACTTT.

V usage is TRBV27 and J usage is TRBJ1-1; D gene unclear. Germline CDR1 reads MNHEY; CDR2 reads SMNVEV (reference sequence). V lost 5 bases and J 8 bases, leaving 15 bases between the germline ends. There are 13 residues in the CDR3. CDR3 nucleotide sequence: TGTGCCAGCAGTACCACCACACGGCACGAAGCTTTCTTT. This sequence encodes CASSTTTRHEAFF.

V is TRBV27 and J is TRBJ2-2; D perhaps matches TRBD1 (6 bases). The CDR3 totals 17 residues. Germline V CDR1 and CDR2: MNHEY, SMNVEV (reference sequence). V shed 5 bases and J shed 1 base, with 17 bases lying between them. The DNA for the CDR3 is TGTGCCAGCAGTCTACCCTCGGGACACGGGAACACCGGGGAGCTGTTTTTT. Protein: CASSLPSGHGNTGELFF.

The rearrangement uses TRBV7-3 and TRBJ1-1; the D is unclear. Germline loops: CDR1 SGHTA, CDR2 FQGTGA. Between the trimmed V and J ends, which lost 8 bases and 1 base, there was a span of 11 bases. The CDR3 sequence is 13 residues long. The CDR3 reads CASGLEGNTEAFF. The CDR3 DNA follows: TGTGCCAGCGGGCTGGAGGGGAACACTGAAGCTTTCTTT.

The J gene is TRBJ2-7, the V gene TRBV19; D ambiguous. Trimming removed 1 base at V and 3 bases at J, with 10 bases between. The CDR3 spans 14 residues. The germline CDR1 and CDR2 sequences are LNHDA and SQIVND (reference sequence). CDR3: CASSIVPGLYEQYF. The DNA of the CDR3 is TGTGCCAGTAGTATAGTGCCGGGCCTCTACGAGCAGTACTTC.

V is TRBV4-1 and J is TRBJ1-5; D not certain. CDR3 length: 17 residues. The V gene's germline CDR1 is MGHRA and CDR2 YSYEKL. Trimming removed 1 base from V and 4 bases from J, with 17 bases in between. The CDR3 loop is CASSQGARGSINQPQHF. In DNA form, the CDR3 reads TGCGCCAGCAGCCAAGGGGCCCGAGGATCCATTAATCAGCCCCAGCATTTT.

This clone was observed a handful of times. The rearrangement joins TRBV4-2 to TRBJ1-2; D unresolved. Germline V gene lookup returns CDR1 LGHNA and CDR2 YNFKEQ. The CDR3 covers 15 residues. V was cut by 1 base and J by 1 base, with 10 bases left in between. CDR3 nucleotides: TGTGCCAGCAGCCAAGTTGGCTCGGTTAACTATGGCTACACCTTC. Its protein is CASSQVGSVNYGYTF.

The V and J genes are TRBV7-8 and TRBJ1-2; D is possibly TRBD1 (5 bases). V lost 3 bases and J lost 1, with 21 bases in between. Germline lookup yields CDR1 SGHVS and CDR2 FQNEAQ. CDR3 length: 18 residues. The CDR3, as DNA: TGTGCCAGCAGCTTTAGTCAATTGGGACGATCCCTTAACTATGGCTACACCTTC. This sequence encodes CASSFSQLGRSLNYGYTF.

The rearrangement joins TRBV4-1 to TRBJ2-7; 8 bases fit TRBD2. V was pared by 1 base and J by 3 bases, with 8 bases of the junction left unmatched. The CDR3 extends over 16 amino acids. CDR1 is MGHRA, CDR2 YSYEKL, per germline. CDR3 sequence reads: CASSQAPRLAIYEQYF. CDR3 in DNA: TGCGCCAGCAGCCAAGCTCCGAGACTAGCGATCTACGAGCAGTACTTC.

The chain is built from TRBV4-3 and TRBJ1-5, with D hard to call. Germline CDR1 reads LGHNA; CDR2 reads YSLEER. The CDR3 extends over 17 amino acids. Trimming left V 0 bases short and J 0 bases short, with 12 bases between. CDR3 protein: CASSQDFLGYSNQPQHF. Written as DNA, the CDR3 is TGCGCCAGCAGCCAAGATTTTCTGGGATATAGCAATCAGCCCCAGCATTTT.

The rearrangement joins TRBV10-3 to TRBJ2-1; 12 nucleotides align to TRBD2. The CDR3 runs to 18 residues. After removal of 0 bases from V and 0 bases from J, the junction contained 3 bases not matched to a gene. CDR1 and CDR2 (germline): ENHRY, SYGVKD. This CDR3 is CAISESTSGGLSYNEQFF. In DNA, the CDR3 is TGTGCCATCAGTGAGTCGACTAGCGGGGGCCTCTCCTACAATGAGCAGTTCTTC.

This rearrangement joins TRBV14 to TRBJ1-4; TRBD1 matches 7 bases. V lost 1 base to trimming and J lost 8 bases; unmatched junction nucleotides: 10. The CDR3 is 16 residues long. Looked up from germline, CDR1 is SGHDN and CDR2 is FVKESK. The CDR3 reads CASSQGKRGRREKLFF. DNA of the CDR3: TGTGCCAGCAGCCAAGGGAAAAGGGGGCGTCGGGAAAAACTGTTTTTT.

This clone was seen only once. This chain joins TRBV19 and TRBJ1-1; TRBD1 agrees at 8 bases. The ends lost 7 bases at V and 4 bases at J; junction bases unmatched: 8. From germline, CDR1 is LNHDA and CDR2 SQIVND (reference sequence). The CDR3 length is 14 residues. The CDR3 DNA sequence: TGTGCCAGTACCCAACAGGGGGTTGGCACTGAAGCTTTCTTT. Protein: CASTQQGVGTEAFF.